This TCR beta chain was identified during a study of blood T cells in healthy people across ages. V was cut by 5 bases and J by 11 bases, with 16 bases left in between. The CDR3 totals 13 residues. Primers used in a second PCR of roughly 6 to 12 cycles were a sample-barcoded 5' primer and a J-beta primer mix. TCRdb called the 5' RACE reads again in MiXCR, with one record for every CDR3 protein. The data show 850,000 to 1,300,000 distinct CDR3 sequences, 45% seen once. The sequenced sample consisted of blood. The TCR was taken from a woman in her sixties in good health. This chain connects TRBV12-3 or TRBV12-4 to TRBJ2-1; D is unresolved. CDR3 DNA sequence: TGTGCCAGCAGTCCCTCCCGAATTGGGCAGCAGTTCTTC. Translated, it gives CASSPSRIGQQFF.